The 24 T cell receptor beta chains below all came from one sample that was sequenced in a study of blood T cell repertoires in COVID-19. Clones were sequenced by immunoSEQ multiplex PCR, and TCRdb holds only the in-frame ones, with some missing. In the table there are around 290,000 clones, roughly nine tenths of which are singletons. The sequenced material came from peripheral blood. These receptors were taken from a woman aged 25-40 years with COVID-19, enrolled during active disease.

The V and J genes are TRBV5-4 and TRBJ2-3, with 11 bases lining up with TRBD1. The CDR3 totals 15 residues. V shed 4 bases, J shed 2 bases, and the junction held 3 bases outside the gene matches. Germline CDR1 is SGHNT and CDR2 is YYREEE (reference sequence). CDR3 in amino acids: CASSLGQGATDTQYF. CDR3 in DNA: TGTGCCAGCAGCCTCGGACAGGGGGCCACAGATACGCAGTATTTT. Based on the CDR3 plus reference TRBV5-4 and TRBJ2-3, the full variable domain is ETGVTQSPTHLIKTRGQQVTLRCSSQSGHNTVSWYQQALGQGPQFIFQYYREEENGRGNFPPRFSGLQFPNYSSELNVNALELDDSALYLCASSLGQGATDTQYFGPGTRLTVL.

The chain carries TRBV15 and TRBJ1-1; the match to TRBD1 covers 7 bases. Germline-derived CDR1 and CDR2 are LNHNV and YYDKDF (reference sequence). V lost 0 bases to trimming and J lost 8 bases; unmatched junction nucleotides: 9. This CDR3 has 15 amino acids. DNA for the CDR3: TGTGCCACCAGCAGAGAGCAAGGGGGCAGTAACGAAGCTTTCTTT. This sequence encodes CATSREQGGSNEAFF.

This clone was recorded only once. The chain carries TRBV7-9 and TRBJ1-3, with TRBD1 identical over 9 bases. Germline values: CDR1 SEHNR, CDR2 FQNEAQ (reference sequence). CDR3 size: 15 residues. V lost 4 bases, J lost 2 bases, and 3 bases stayed unmatched. The CDR3: CASSWGQGTGNTIYF. The CDR3, as DNA: TGTGCCAGCAGCTGGGGACAGGGTACTGGAAACACCATATATTTT. Full variable domain (missing parts from reference TRBV7-9 and TRBJ1-3): DTGVSQNPRHKITKRGQNVTFRCDPISEHNRLYWYRQTLGQGPEFLTYFQNEAQLEKSRLLSDRFSAERPKGSFSTLEIQRTEQGDSAMYLCASSWGQGTGNTIYFGEGSWLTVV.

The chain recombines TRBV7-8 with TRBJ1-4, with D maybe TRBD1 (5 bases). Germline V gene lookup returns CDR1 SGHVS and CDR2 FQNEAQ. Trimming shortened V by 6 bases and J by 7 bases, and 15 bases separated the two germline ends. The CDR3 consists of 14 residues. CDR3: CASSSIDRPEKLFF. As DNA, the CDR3 is TGTGCCAGCAGTTCGATCGACAGACCTGAAAAACTGTTTTTT.

This clone appeared a single time. The chain has TRBV5-1 and TRBJ1-2; TRBD1 matches 7 bases. This CDR3 is 15 amino acids long. Germline loops: CDR1 SGHRS, CDR2 YFSETQ. V trimming: 1 base; J trimming: 2 bases; junction bases outside the gene matches: 5. The CDR3 nucleotides read TGCGCCAGCAGCTTGATAGGGGGCATGAACTATGGCTACACCTTC. Its protein is CASSLIGGMNYGYTF. Filled out from reference TRBV5-1 and TRBJ1-2, the complete variable domain reads KAGVTQTPRYLIKTRGQQVTLSCSPISGHRSVSWYQQTPGQGLQFLFEYFSETQRNKGNFPGRFSGRQFSNSRSEMNVSTLELGDSALYLCASSLIGGMNYGYTFGSGTRLTVV.

This clone appeared once. The rearrangement joins TRBV19 to TRBJ2-7; D gene unclear. The germline CDR1 and CDR2 sequences are LNHDA and SQIVND (reference sequence). The CDR3 consists of 12 residues. V lost 3 bases and J lost 4, with 7 bases in between. The CDR3 region has the DNA TGTGCCAGTAGTATGCGGCCATACGAGCAGTACTTC. The encoded protein is CASSMRPYEQYF.

This chain connects TRBV7-9 to TRBJ2-1, with 11 bases that match TRBD2. The CDR3 covers 16 residues. Germline loops: CDR1 SEHNR, CDR2 FQNEAQ (reference sequence). J gave up 6 bases and V 5 bases, and 9 bases lay outside the gene matches. CDR3 nucleotide sequence: TGTGCCAGCAGCGCGACCGGGACTAGCGGAACCAATGAGCAGTTCTTC. It codes for CASSATGTSGTNEQFF.

The genes are TRBV18 and TRBJ1-3; TRBD1 is a possible D gene (5 bases). The V end was cut by 4 bases, the J end by 1 base, with 14 bases between. Looked up from germline, CDR1 is KGHSH and CDR2 is LQKENI. The CDR3 has 16 amino acids. The CDR3 protein is CASSRDGSGSGNTIYF. CDR3 DNA sequence: TGTGCCAGCTCACGGGACGGCAGCGGGTCTGGAAACACCATATATTTT.

This clone was found once. The V and J genes are TRBV15 and TRBJ1-3; no firm D call. This CDR3 contains 16 residues. The germline CDR1 and CDR2 sequences are LNHNV and YYDKDF (reference sequence). Trimming pared 1 base from V and 3 bases from J, leaving 13 bases between. The CDR3 DNA sequence: TGTGCCACCAGCAGAGGTTTCTTGACAAGTGGAAACACCATATATTTT. This codes for CATSRGFLTSGNTIYF.

This clone has a handful of counts. This rearrangement joins TRBV5-1 to TRBJ1-4; tentatively, D is TRBD1 (6 bases). With 4 bases removed from V and 4 bases from J, the gap between germline ends came to 11 bases. There are 14 residues in the CDR3. The V gene's germline CDR1 is SGHRS and CDR2 YFSETQ. The chain's CDR3 is CASSKDSSNEKLFF. The CDR3 nucleotides are TGCGCCAGCAGCAAGGACAGCAGTAATGAAAAACTGTTTTTT. Looking up the rest from reference TRBV5-1 and TRBJ1-4 gives the full variable domain: KAGVTQTPRYLIKTRGQQVTLSCSPISGHRSVSWYQQTPGQGLQFLFEYFSETQRNKGNFPGRFSGRQFSNSRSEMNVSTLELGDSALYLCASSKDSSNEKLFFGSGTQLSVL.

In this sample, this clone turned up once. This chain connects TRBV15 to TRBJ1-5, with 8 bases fitting TRBD1. CDR1 is LNHNV and CDR2 is YYDKDF in the germline V gene (reference sequence). Unmatched junction bases numbered 2, after V lost 3 bases and J lost 1 base. This CDR3 is 15 amino acids long. The CDR3 reads CATSRDRASNQPQHF. The DNA of the CDR3 is TGTGCCACCAGCAGGGACAGGGCAAGCAATCAGCCCCAGCATTTT.

The J gene is TRBJ2-7, the V gene TRBV6-2 or TRBV6-3; D not certain. The CDR3 sequence is 13 residues long. Germline V gives CDR1 MNHEY, CDR2 SVGEGT. V was trimmed by 1 base and J by 6 bases, leaving 10 bases between them. The CDR3 reads CASSYWFSGEQYF. In DNA, the CDR3 is TGTGCCAGCAGTTACTGGTTCTCGGGCGAGCAGTACTTC.

The genes are TRBV5-1 and TRBJ2-1; possibly TRBD2 for D (5 bases). Germline CDR1 and CDR2: SGHRS and YFSETQ. V lost 0 bases and J lost 9, with 31 bases in between. CDR3 size: 20 residues. The CDR3 DNA follows: TGCGCCAGCAGCTTGGACAGCCCGTTTCGGGATTTCCTAGTTTCGGGTGAGCAGTTCTTC. The encoded protein is CASSLDSPFRDFLVSGEQFF.

This chain joins TRBV5-1 and TRBJ2-7, with TRBD1 identical over 7 bases. The CDR3 contains 15 residues. Germline values: CDR1 SGHRS, CDR2 YFSETQ. V trimming: 3 bases; J trimming: 3 bases; junction bases outside the gene matches: 9. The CDR3 spells CASSSTRDSSYEQYF. CDR3 sequence (DNA): TGCGCCAGCAGCTCTACCCGGGACAGCAGCTACGAGCAGTACTTC.

The chain couples TRBV7-2 to TRBJ1-2, with TRBD1 identical over 8 bases. Germline V CDR1 and CDR2: SGHTA, FQGNSA. The CDR3 spans 15 residues. V trimming: 1 base; J trimming: 8 bases; junction bases outside the gene matches: 9. CDR3 sequence (DNA): TGTGCCAGCAGCTTAGAAGGCAGGGGGCTTGAAGGCTACACCTTC. This encodes CASSLEGRGLEGYTF.

The V call is TRBV7-3, the J call TRBJ1-1; the D is unclear. Per germline, CDR1 SGHTA and CDR2 FQGTGA. The length of the CDR3 is 14 residues. The ends were cut back, 1 base at V and 1 base at J, with 7 bases in the middle. Written as DNA, the CDR3 is TGTGCCAGCAGCTTAAACGGTCGGAACACTGAAGCTTTCTTT. Its translation is CASSLNGRNTEAFF.

The chain combines TRBV11-3 with TRBJ1-4, with TRBD1 matching over 9 bases. CDR3 length equals 15 residues. J lost 8 bases, V lost 1 base, and 5 bases had no gene match. The germline CDR1 and CDR2 sequences are SGHNT and YENEEA. Written as DNA, the CDR3 is TGTGCCAGCAGCTTAGTGTGTGGGACAGGGGAAAAACTGTTTTTT. Its translation: CASSLVCGTGEKLFF.

The V call is TRBV6-5, the J call TRBJ1-1; no reliable D call. With 7 bases removed from V and 0 bases from J, the gap between germline ends came to 6 bases. The CDR3 has 12 residues. Germline CDR1 MNHEY, CDR2 SVGAGI. The CDR3 sequence is CASKGVNTEAFF. DNA for the CDR3: TGTGCCAGCAAAGGAGTGAACACTGAAGCTTTCTTT.

The table lists this clone with a few counts. The rearrangement links TRBV5-1 to TRBJ1-6, with 12 bases identical to TRBD1. CDR3 size: 17 residues. V lost 3 bases to trimming and J lost 7 bases; unmatched junction nucleotides: 8. In germline, CDR1 is SGHRS, CDR2 YFSETQ. The CDR3 region is CASSSLGQGAWNSPLHF. CDR3 nucleotides: TGCGCCAGCAGCTCCCTGGGACAGGGGGCTTGGAATTCACCCCTCCACTTT.

This chain connects TRBV5-1 to TRBJ1-2, with TRBD1 matching 7 bases. Germline CDR1 reads SGHRS; CDR2 reads YFSETQ. After removal of 0 bases from V and 6 bases from J, the junction contained 8 bases not matched to a gene. The CDR3 extends over 15 amino acids. CDR3 DNA sequence: TGCGCCAGCAGCTTGGTGACAGGGCCCCTCGATGGCTACACCTTC. This codes for CASSLVTGPLDGYTF.

The chain uses TRBV27 and TRBJ1-2; maybe TRBD1 (6 bases). Per the germline V gene, CDR1 is MNHEY and CDR2 is SMNVEV (reference sequence). This CDR3 comprises 17 residues. The V end lost 4 bases, the J end lost 5 bases, and 23 bases lay between the germline ends. Here the CDR3 reads CASSSLGRGKEQYGYTF. CDR3 bases: TGTGCCAGCAGTTCCCTGGGCAGGGGAAAAGAGCAATATGGCTACACCTTC.

The chain is built from TRBV6-5 and TRBJ1-1; 10 bases fit TRBD1. Trimming at V came to 6 bases and at J to 1 base, leaving 5 bases not matched to a gene. CDR1 MNHEY and CDR2 SVGAGI come from the germline V gene. The CDR3 consists of 15 residues. CDR3 region: CASRGQGPPNTEAFF. DNA for the CDR3: TGTGCCAGCAGGGGACAGGGGCCTCCGAACACTGAAGCTTTCTTT.

CDR3 bases: TGTGCCAGCAGCGCGAGGGGACTAGCGGGATTTACAGATACGCAGTATTTT. Translated, it gives CASSARGLAGFTDTQYF. This chain uses TRBV9 with TRBJ2-3; 13 bases map to TRBD2. Trimming removed 3 bases from V and 3 bases from J; junction bases left unmatched: 7. Germline lookup yields CDR1 SGDLS and CDR2 YYNGEE. The length of the CDR3 is 17 residues.

V and J are TRBV11-2 and TRBJ1-2; TRBD1 matches at 8 bases. Losses at the gene ends were 3 bases for V and 4 bases for J; bases not matched to a gene: 1. The CDR3 is made up of 13 amino acids. Per germline, CDR1 SGHAT and CDR2 FQNNGV. The chain's CDR3 is CASSFGQGYGYTF. The CDR3 DNA is TGTGCCAGCAGCTTCGGACAGGGCTATGGCTACACCTTC. Combining the CDR3 with reference TRBV11-2 and TRBJ1-2 gives the whole variable domain EAGVAQSPRYKIIEKRQSVAFWCNPISGHATLYWYQQILGQGPKLLIQFQNNGVVDDSQLPKDRFSAERLKGVDSTLKIQPAKLEDSAVYLCASSFGQGYGYTFGSGTRLTVV.